Reported below is one T cell receptor beta chain. No antigen is known for it. This sample was included in a study of T-cell memory formation after mild COVID-19. Turning to the study itself: Largely, TCR clusters stayed within a single donor. Findings of the study overall: Whether day 37 second-wave clones are SARS-CoV-2-specific was not confirmed.

Researchers used 5'RACE with constant-segment primers to make TCR alpha and TCR beta cDNA libraries that carry sample barcodes and UMIs. TCRdb recomputed calls from the 5' RACE reads with MiXCR, one row per CDR3 protein. The repertoire includes 550,000 to 600,000 distinct CDR3 sequences, around 16% of them detected once, and about 8.1% sits in the top ten. Germline CDR1 is SGHVS and CDR2 is FQNEAQ. V was cut by 4 bases and J by 1 base, with 16 bases left in between. CDR3 size: 16 residues. The receptor was isolated from an adult woman who had mild COVID-19 (a few samples of this study predate the infection). Cell type and time point are not known. The material sequenced was PBMCs or a T cell subset sorted from them (not recorded which). The rearrangement uses TRBV7-8 and TRBJ1-1; D gene unclear. CDR3 in DNA: TGTGCCAGCAGCTACGGGCCCATCGCCGGGAACACTGAAGCTTTCTTT. As protein: CASSYGPIAGNTEAFF.